This T cell receptor beta chain comes out of a study of shared clonotypes between healthy human individuals. Running of the assay took place at deep level. The data were produced by immunoSEQ multiplex PCR, yet TCRdb's version contains in-frame clones alone and is incomplete. The sample holds about 820,000 clones; almost 95% are singletons and the top ten take about 24%. Positive CCR7 selection of CD45RO-negative cells yielded the naive CD8 cells, and terminally differentiated effector memory CD45RA+ cells were excluded. V was trimmed by 0 bases and J by 5 bases, leaving 7 bases between them. This CDR3 has 13 amino acids. Per germline, CDR1 LNHNV and CDR2 YYDKDF (reference sequence).

The sequence derives from a man in his thirties or forties in good health. This sequence joins TRBV15 and TRBJ2-5; a possible D gene is TRBD2 (6 bases). Input material: naive CD8+ T cells sorted from blood. Here the CDR3 reads CATSRDRGETQYF. The CDR3 nucleotides are TGTGCCACCAGCAGAGATCGGGGGGAGACCCAGTACTTC.